This TCR beta chain was profiled in a study of PD-1 blockade in classical Hodgkin lymphoma. About the study: Patients were administered nivolumab (3 mg/kg intravenously) every 2 weeks.

Measured with immunoSEQ multiplex PCR; TCRdb has only the in-frame clones, and not every one. The table includes about 28,000 clones, over 75% detected once. Whole-study results and caveats: Initiation of nivolumab under 1 year after ASCT led to exclusion of patients.

As to time point: cycle 4 day 1 (C4D1), after more than five weeks of nivolumab. Every patient had relapsed following autologous stem cell transplantation, and cohorts differed in brentuximab vedotin exposure. It was by magnetic negative selection that CD4+ T cells were purified from thawed PBMCs. Relapsed/refractory classical Hodgkin lymphoma patients had complete, partial or progressive responses. Worth noting for this clone: Its specificity is unknown.

This CDR3 spans 16 amino acids. The germline gives CDR1 ENHRY, CDR2 SYGVKD. The V and J ends lost 0 bases and 7 bases, in that order; junction bases with no gene match: 12. Sequenced material: CD4+ T cells from blood, taken before the fourth cycle of nivolumab. The chain couples TRBV10-3 to TRBJ2-7; 7 bases match TRBD2. The sequence was obtained from a human donor with classical Hodgkin lymphoma. CDR3 in amino acids: CAISESRGGRSDEQYF. Written as DNA, the CDR3 is TGTGCCATCAGTGAGTCGCGCGGCGGGAGATCGGATGAGCAGTACTTC.